This T cell receptor beta chain stems from a study of cytomegalovirus exposure and HLA in healthy donors. Trimming took off 4 bases at V and 4 bases at J, with 17 bases between the two ends. CDR3 length: 16 residues. Germline V gene data show CDR1 as MNHEY and CDR2 as SVGAGI. The PCR used 60 Vbeta and 13 Jbeta primers. Original analysis: A follow-up analysis tallied approximately 85 million unique TCR beta chains, some 9.9 million shared. Assay: immunoSEQ multiplex PCR; the TCRdb copy retains only in-frame clones and omits some. Clone size and V and J calls were adopted from that table, with D and trimming inferred from the DNA. The profile shows nearly 110,000 clones, 55% to 85% of them singletons. Healthy bone marrow donors supplied every sample. Remarks on this clone: Its specificity is unknown.

Study-wide results and caveats: Associated with cytomegalovirus, according to the listing, were 150 to 200 TCR beta chains. In a later analysis, HLA-associated TCR beta chains were more clonally expanded than equally common others.

The TCR originated in a man under 40 in good health and CMV-seronegative. Source material: PBMCs. The chain employs TRBV6-5 and TRBJ1-3; weak D call: TRBD1 (6 bases). In DNA form, the CDR3 reads TGTGCCAGCAGTTCCTACAGGGTTGATGGGGGAAACACCATATATTTT. Translated, it gives CASSSYRVDGGNTIYF.